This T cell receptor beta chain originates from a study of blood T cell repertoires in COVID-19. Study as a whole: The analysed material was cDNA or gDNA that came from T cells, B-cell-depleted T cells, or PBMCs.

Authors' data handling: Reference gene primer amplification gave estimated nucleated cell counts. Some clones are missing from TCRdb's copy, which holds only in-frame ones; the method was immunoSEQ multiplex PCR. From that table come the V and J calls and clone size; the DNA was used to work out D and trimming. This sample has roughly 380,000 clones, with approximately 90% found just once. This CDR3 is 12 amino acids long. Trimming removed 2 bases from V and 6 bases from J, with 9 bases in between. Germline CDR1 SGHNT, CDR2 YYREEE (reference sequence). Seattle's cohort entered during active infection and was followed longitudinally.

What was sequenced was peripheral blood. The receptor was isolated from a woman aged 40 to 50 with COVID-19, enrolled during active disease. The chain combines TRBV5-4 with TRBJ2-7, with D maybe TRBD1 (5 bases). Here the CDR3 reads CASSFSGAEQYF. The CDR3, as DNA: TGTGCCAGCAGCTTTTCTGGGGCCGAGCAGTACTTC.